The present TCR beta chain was sequenced within a study of blood T cell repertoires in COVID-19. The method was immunoSEQ multiplex PCR; TCRdb's version includes in-frame clones alone and lacks a portion of them. The table has about 420,000 clones, about 90% seen once. Germline CDR1 and CDR2: SGHNT and YENEEA. This CDR3 is 13 amino acids long. Deletions cut 1 base from V and 9 bases from J, with 10 bases between. Enrolled during active infection, Seattle patients were then followed longitudinally. The sequenced sample was peripheral blood. The V call is TRBV11-3, the J call TRBJ2-1; D perhaps matches TRBD2 (6 bases). This TCR was recovered from a man aged 18-30 years with COVID-19, enrolled during active disease. The CDR3 DNA follows: TGTGCCAGCAGCTTAGGCTTGGGGGGTGAGCAGTTCTTC. It translates to CASSLGLGGEQFF. The full variable domain, its missing parts supplied by reference TRBV11-3 and TRBJ2-1, is EAGVVQSPRYKIIEKKQPVAFWCNPISGHNTLYWYLQNLGQGPELLIRYENEEAVDDSQLPKDRFSAERLKGVDSTLKIQPAELGDSAVYLCASSLGLGGEQFFGPGTRLTVL.